This T cell receptor beta chain derives from a study of CD8 T cells in Susac syndrome. Reverse transcription used roughly 0.45 to 1 ug RNA and random hexamers. TCR beta CDR3 was amplified by immunoSEQ multiplex PCR. This amplification extended across 54 Vbeta and 13 Jbeta segments. Each CDR3 protein is one row after TCRdb ran MiXCR on the immunoSEQ multiplex PCR reads. Of more than 200,000 distinct CDR3 sequences in the sample, roughly 93% were seen once. CDR1 and CDR2 (germline): SGHVS, FNYEAQ. There are 15 residues in the CDR3. Losses at the gene ends were 5 bases for V and 1 base for J; bases not matched to a gene: 6.

The sequenced sample was CD4+ T cells from PBMCs. The genes are TRBV7-6 and TRBJ2-5; TRBD2 agrees at 8 bases. The origin of this receptor is a human donor with multiple sclerosis. The chain's CDR3 is CASSVTGTSQETQYF. The CDR3 DNA sequence: TGTGCCAGCAGCGTCACCGGGACTAGCCAAGAGACCCAGTACTTC.